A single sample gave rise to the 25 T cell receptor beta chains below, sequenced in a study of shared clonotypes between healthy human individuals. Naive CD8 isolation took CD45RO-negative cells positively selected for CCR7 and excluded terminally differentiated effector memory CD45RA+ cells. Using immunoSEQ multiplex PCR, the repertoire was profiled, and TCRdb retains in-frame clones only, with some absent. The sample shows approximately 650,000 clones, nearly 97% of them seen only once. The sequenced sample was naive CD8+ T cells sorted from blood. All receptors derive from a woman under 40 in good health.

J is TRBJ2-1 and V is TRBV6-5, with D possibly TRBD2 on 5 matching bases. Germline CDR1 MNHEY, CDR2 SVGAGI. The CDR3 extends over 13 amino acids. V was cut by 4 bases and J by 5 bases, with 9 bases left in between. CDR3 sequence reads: CASSWTENNEQFF. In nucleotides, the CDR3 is TGTGCCAGCAGTTGGACTGAAAACAATGAGCAGTTCTTC.

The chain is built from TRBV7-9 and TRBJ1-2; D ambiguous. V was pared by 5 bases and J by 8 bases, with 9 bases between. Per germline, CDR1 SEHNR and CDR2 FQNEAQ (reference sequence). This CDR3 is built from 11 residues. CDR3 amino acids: CASSVPGGYTF. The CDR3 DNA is TGTGCCAGCAGCGTCCCGGGGGGCTACACCTTC. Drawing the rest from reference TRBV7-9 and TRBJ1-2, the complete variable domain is DTGVSQNPRHKITKRGQNVTFRCDPISEHNRLYWYRQTLGQGPEFLTYFQNEAQLEKSRLLSDRFSAERPKGSFSTLEIQRTEQGDSAMYLCASSVPGGYTFGSGTRLTVV.

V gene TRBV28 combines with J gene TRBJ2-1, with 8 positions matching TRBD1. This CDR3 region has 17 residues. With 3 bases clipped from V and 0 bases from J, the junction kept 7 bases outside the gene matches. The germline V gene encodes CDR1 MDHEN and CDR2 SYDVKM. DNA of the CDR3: TGTGCCAGCAGTTTGAGAGGACAGGGCTACTCCTACAATGAGCAGTTCTTC. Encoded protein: CASSLRGQGYSYNEQFF.

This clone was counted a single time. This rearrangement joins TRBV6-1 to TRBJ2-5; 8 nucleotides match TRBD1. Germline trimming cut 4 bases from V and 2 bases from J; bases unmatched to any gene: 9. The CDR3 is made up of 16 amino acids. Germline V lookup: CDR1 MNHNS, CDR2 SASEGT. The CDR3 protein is CASSGRGQRWQETQYF. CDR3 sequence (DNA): TGTGCCAGCAGTGGCAGGGGGCAAAGGTGGCAAGAGACCCAGTACTTC.

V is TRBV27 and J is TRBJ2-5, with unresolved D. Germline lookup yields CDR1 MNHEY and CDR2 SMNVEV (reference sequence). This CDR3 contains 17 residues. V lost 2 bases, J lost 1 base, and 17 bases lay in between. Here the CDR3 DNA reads TGTGCCAGCAGTTTAAGGCCCAACCCCAGTGTCCAAGAGACCCAGTACTTC. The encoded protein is CASSLRPNPSVQETQYF.

CDR3 DNA: TGTGCCAGCAGTTTATACGGCAGGCCCCCCTCTGGGGCCAACGTCCTGACTTTC. Its translation: CASSLYGRPPSGANVLTF. The rearrangement joins TRBV27 to TRBJ2-6; D is uncertain. This CDR3 region has 18 residues. Germline-derived CDR1 and CDR2 are MNHEY and SMNVEV (reference sequence). The V and J ends lost 1 base and 0 bases respectively, with 13 bases between them.

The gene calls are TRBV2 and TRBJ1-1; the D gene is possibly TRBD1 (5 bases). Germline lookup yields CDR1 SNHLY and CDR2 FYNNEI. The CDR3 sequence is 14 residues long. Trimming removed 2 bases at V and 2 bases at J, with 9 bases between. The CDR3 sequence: CASSERGPNTEAFF. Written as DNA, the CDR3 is TGTGCCAGCAGTGAAAGGGGACCCAACACTGAAGCTTTCTTT. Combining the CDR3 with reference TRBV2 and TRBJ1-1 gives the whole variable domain EPEVTQTPSHQVTQMGQEVILRCVPISNHLYFYWYRQILGQKVEFLVSFYNNEISEKSEIFDDQFSVERPDGSNFTLKIRSTKLEDSAMYFCASSERGPNTEAFFGQGTRLTVV.

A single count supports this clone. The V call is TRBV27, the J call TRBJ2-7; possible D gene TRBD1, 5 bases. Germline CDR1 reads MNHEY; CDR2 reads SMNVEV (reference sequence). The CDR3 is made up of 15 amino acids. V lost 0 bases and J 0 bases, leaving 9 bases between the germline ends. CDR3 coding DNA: TGTGCCAGCAGTTTATCGACAGCTAACTCCTACGAGCAGTACTTC. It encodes CASSLSTANSYEQYF.

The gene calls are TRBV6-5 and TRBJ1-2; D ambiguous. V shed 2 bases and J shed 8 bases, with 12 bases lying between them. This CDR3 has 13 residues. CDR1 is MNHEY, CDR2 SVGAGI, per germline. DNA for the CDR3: TGTGCCAGCAGTTACAGTTCAGCCTCCGGCTACACCTTC. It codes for CASSYSSASGYTF.

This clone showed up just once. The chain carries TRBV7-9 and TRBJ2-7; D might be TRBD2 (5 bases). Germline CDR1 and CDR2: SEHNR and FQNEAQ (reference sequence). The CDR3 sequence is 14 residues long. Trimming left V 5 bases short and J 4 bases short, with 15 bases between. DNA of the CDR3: TGTGCCAGCAGCATGGTGGGCGGGCAGTACGAGCAGTACTTC. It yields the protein CASSMVGGQYEQYF.

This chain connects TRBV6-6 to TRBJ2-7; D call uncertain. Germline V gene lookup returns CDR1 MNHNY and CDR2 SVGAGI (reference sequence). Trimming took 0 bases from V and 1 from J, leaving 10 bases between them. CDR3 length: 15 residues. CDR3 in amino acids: CASSYSPTPSYEQYF. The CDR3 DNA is TGTGCCAGCAGTTACTCTCCGACACCTTCCTACGAGCAGTACTTC.

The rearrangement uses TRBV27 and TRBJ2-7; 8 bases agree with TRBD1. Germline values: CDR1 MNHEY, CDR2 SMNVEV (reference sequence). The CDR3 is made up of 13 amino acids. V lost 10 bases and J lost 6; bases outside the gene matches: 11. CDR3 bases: TGTGCCACCGTGGGGATAACAGGGGGCGAGCAGTACTTC. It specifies CATVGITGGEQYF.

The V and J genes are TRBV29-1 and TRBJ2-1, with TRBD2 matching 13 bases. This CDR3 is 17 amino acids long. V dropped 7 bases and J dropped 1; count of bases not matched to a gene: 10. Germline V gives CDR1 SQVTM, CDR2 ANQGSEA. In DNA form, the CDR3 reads TGCAGCGCAAAGGGACTAGCGGGAAGGGGGTCCTACAATGAGCAGTTCTTC. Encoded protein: CSAKGLAGRGSYNEQFF.

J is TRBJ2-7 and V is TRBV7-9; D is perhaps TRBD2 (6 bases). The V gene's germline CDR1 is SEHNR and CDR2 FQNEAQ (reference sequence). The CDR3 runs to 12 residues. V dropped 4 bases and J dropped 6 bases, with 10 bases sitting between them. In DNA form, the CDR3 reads TGTGCCAGCAGCTGGCAGGGAGGCGAGCAGTACTTC. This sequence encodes CASSWQGGEQYF.

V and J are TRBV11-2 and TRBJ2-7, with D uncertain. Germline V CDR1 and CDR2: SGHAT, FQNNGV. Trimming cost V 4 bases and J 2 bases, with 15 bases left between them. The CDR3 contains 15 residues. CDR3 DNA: TGTGCCAGCAGCTACCAGACCGGACGCACCTACGAGCAGTACTTC. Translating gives CASSYQTGRTYEQYF.

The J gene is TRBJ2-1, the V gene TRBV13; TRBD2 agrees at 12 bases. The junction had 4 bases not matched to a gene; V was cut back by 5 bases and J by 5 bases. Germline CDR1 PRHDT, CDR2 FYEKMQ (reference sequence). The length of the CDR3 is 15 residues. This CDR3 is CASSPGLAGNNEQFF. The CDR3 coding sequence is TGTGCCAGCAGCCCAGGACTAGCGGGAAACAATGAGCAGTTCTTC.

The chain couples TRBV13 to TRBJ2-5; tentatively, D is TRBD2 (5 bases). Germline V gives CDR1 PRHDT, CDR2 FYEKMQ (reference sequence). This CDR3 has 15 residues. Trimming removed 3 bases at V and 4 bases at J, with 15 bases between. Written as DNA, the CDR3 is TGTGCCAGCAGCTTTTGGGGAGAACAGAGAGAGACCCAGTACTTC. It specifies CASSFWGEQRETQYF.

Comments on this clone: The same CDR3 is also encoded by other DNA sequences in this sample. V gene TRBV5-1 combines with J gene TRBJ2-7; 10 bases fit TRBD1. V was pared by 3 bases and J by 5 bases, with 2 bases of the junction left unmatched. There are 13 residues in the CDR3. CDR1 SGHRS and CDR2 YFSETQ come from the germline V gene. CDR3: CASSWGQGNEQYF. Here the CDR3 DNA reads TGCGCCAGCAGCTGGGGACAGGGGAACGAGCAGTACTTC.

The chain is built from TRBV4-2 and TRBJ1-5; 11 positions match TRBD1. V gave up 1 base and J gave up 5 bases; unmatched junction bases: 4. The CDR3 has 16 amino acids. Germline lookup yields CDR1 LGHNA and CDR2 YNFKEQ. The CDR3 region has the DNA TGTGCCAGCAGCCAAGGGACAGGGGGCGCGGATCAGCCCCAGCATTTT. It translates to CASSQGTGGADQPQHF.

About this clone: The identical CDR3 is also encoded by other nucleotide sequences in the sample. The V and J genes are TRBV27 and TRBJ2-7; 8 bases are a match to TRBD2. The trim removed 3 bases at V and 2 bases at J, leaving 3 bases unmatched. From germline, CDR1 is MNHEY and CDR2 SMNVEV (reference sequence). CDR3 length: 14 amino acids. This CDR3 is CASSLAGGAYEQYF. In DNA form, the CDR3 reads TGTGCCAGCAGTTTGGCGGGGGGTGCCTACGAGCAGTACTTC.

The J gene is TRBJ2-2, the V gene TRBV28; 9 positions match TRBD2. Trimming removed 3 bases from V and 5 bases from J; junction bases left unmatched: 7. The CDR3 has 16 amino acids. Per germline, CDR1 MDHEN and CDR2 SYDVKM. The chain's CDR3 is CASSFVLAGDTGELFF. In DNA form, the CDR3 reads TGTGCCAGCAGTTTTGTTTTAGCGGGAGATACCGGGGAGCTGTTTTTT.

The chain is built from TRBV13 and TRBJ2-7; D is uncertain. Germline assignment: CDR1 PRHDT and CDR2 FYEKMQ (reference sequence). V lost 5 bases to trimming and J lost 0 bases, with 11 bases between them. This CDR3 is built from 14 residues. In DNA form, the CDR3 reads TGTGCCAGCAGCGCAGCCGAAACCTCCTACGAGCAGTACTTC. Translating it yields CASSAAETSYEQYF.

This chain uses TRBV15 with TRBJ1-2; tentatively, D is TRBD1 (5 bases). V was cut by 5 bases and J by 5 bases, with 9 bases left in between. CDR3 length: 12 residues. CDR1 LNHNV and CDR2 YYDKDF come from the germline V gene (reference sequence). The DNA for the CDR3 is TGTGCCACCAGCCCACGGGGGTATGGCTACACCTTC. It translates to CATSPRGYGYTF.

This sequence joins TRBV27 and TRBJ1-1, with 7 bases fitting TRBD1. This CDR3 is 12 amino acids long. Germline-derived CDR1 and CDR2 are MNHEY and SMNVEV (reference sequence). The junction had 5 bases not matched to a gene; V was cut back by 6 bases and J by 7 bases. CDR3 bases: TGTGCCAGCAGCCCGGGACAGCTTGAAGCTTTCTTT. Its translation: CASSPGQLEAFF.

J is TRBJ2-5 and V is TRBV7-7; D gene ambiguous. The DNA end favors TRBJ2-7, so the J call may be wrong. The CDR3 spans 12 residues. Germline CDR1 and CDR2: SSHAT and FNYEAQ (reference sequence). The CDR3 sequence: CASSPPTGEQYF. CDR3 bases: TGTGCCAGCAGCCCCCCTACGGGCGAGCAGTACTTC.